The 30 T cell receptor beta chains presented below share a single source sample, sequenced in a study of graft-versus-host responses after intestinal transplantation. The assay was immunoSEQ multiplex PCR, and TCRdb's table has in-frame clones only and misses some. The sample has about 120,000 clones, around nine tenths seen once. Their recognized antigens are unknown. The specimen was unstimulated CD4+ T cells sorted from spleen or lymph node cells, collected before intestinal transplant. The receptors originated from a human donor who received an intestinal transplant.

This chain links TRBV5-4 with TRBJ2-5, with D possibly TRBD2 on 5 matching bases. The CDR3 covers 13 residues. The germline CDR1 and CDR2 sequences are SGHNT and YYREEE (reference sequence). V was pared by 3 bases and J by 3 bases, with 9 bases between. This chain's CDR3 is CASSSGIKETQYF. The CDR3 DNA reads as TGTGCCAGCAGCTCGGGGATTAAAGAGACCCAGTACTTC. Drawing the rest from reference TRBV5-4 and TRBJ2-5, the complete variable domain is ETGVTQSPTHLIKTRGQQVTLRCSSQSGHNTVSWYQQALGQGPQFIFQYYREEENGRGNFPPRFSGLQFPNYSSELNVNALELDDSALYLCASSSGIKETQYFGPGTRLLVL.

The CDR3 DNA sequence: TGTGCCAGCAGCTTAGGTACGGGTACTGAAGCTTTCTTT. Protein product: CASSLGTGTEAFF. The rearrangement joins TRBV7-2 to TRBJ1-1; D call uncertain. V lost 1 base, J lost 5 bases, and 8 bases lay in between. Germline V gene sequence: CDR1 SGHTA, CDR2 FQGNSA. The CDR3 totals 13 residues.

This clone was recorded once. The sample has other DNA sequences that encode this CDR3 too. The J gene is TRBJ2-5, the V gene TRBV7-6; TRBD1 matches 9 bases. The CDR3 has 15 residues. Germline-derived CDR1 and CDR2 are SGHVS and FNYEAQ. Losses at the gene ends were 0 bases for V and 5 bases for J; bases not matched to a gene: 4. The CDR3 loop reads CASSLAWGTGETQYF. CDR3 coding DNA: TGTGCCAGCAGCTTAGCCTGGGGGACAGGGGAGACCCAGTACTTC. Drawing the rest from reference TRBV7-6 and TRBJ2-5, the complete variable domain is GAGVSQSPRYKVTKRGQDVALRCDPISGHVSLYWYRQALGQGPEFLTYFNYEAQQDKSGLPNDRFSAERPEGSISTLTIQRTEQRDSAMYRCASSLAWGTGETQYFGPGTRLLVL.

The chain has TRBV6-1 and TRBJ1-2; 7 positions agree with TRBD1. The ends lost 5 bases at V and 5 bases at J; junction bases unmatched: 8. Germline loops: CDR1 MNHNS, CDR2 SASEGT. The CDR3 runs to 14 residues. This CDR3 reads CASSKAGQSYGYTF. As DNA, the CDR3 is TGTGCCAGCAGTAAGGCGGGACAGTCTTATGGCTACACCTTC.

The V gene is TRBV27, the J gene TRBJ1-1, with D perhaps TRBD1 (5 bases). Trimming removed 5 bases at V and 6 bases at J, with 22 bases between. The CDR3 covers 16 residues. Germline V lookup: CDR1 MNHEY, CDR2 SMNVEV (reference sequence). Here the CDR3 reads CASSRVRDGGIAEAFF. Written as DNA, the CDR3 is TGTGCCAGCAGTCGCGTCAGGGATGGCGGTATAGCTGAAGCTTTCTTT.

DNA of the CDR3: TGTGCCAGCAGCTTAGCATCAGGCACCATATATTTT. It yields the protein CASSLASGTIYF. V usage is TRBV11-2 and J usage is TRBJ1-3; D not resolved. Germline V gene data show CDR1 as SGHAT and CDR2 as FQNNGV. Trimming took 1 base from V and 9 from J, leaving 7 bases between them. There are 12 residues in the CDR3.

This chain connects TRBV18 to TRBJ2-7; D may correspond to TRBD1 or TRBD2 (5 bases each). TRBJ2-5 explains the end of the DNA better; the J call may be wrong. The CDR3 extends over 15 amino acids. Looked up from germline, CDR1 is KGHSH and CDR2 is LQKENI. CDR3 nucleotide sequence: TGTGCCAGCTCACCACATCCGGGCGAGGGGGAGACCCAGTACTTC. This gives the protein CASSPHPGEGETQYF.

The chain carries TRBV5-5 and TRBJ1-5; D is uncertain. This CDR3 is built from 16 residues. Trimming took off 10 bases at V and 2 bases at J, with 22 bases between the two ends. The germline CDR1 and CDR2 sequences are SGHKS and YYEKEE (reference sequence). The CDR3 protein is CASNSGPYQGNQPQHF. CDR3 sequence (DNA): TGTGCCTCAAATAGTGGCCCATATCAGGGCAATCAGCCCCAGCATTTT.

The J gene is TRBJ1-1, the V gene TRBV29-1, with a tentative D call TRBD1 (6 bases). The CDR3 length is 13 residues. Per the germline V gene, CDR1 is SQVTM and CDR2 is ANQGSEA. V was shortened by 7 bases and J by 0 bases, with 12 bases between the two germline ends. In nucleotides, the CDR3 is TGCAGCGCACGGGACATGCTGAACACTGAAGCTTTCTTT. Translation: CSARDMLNTEAFF. Full variable domain (rest looked up from reference TRBV29-1 and TRBJ1-1): SAVISQKPSRDICQRGTSLTIQCQVDSQVTMMFWYRQQPGQSLTLIATANQGSEATYESGFVIDKFPISRPNLTFSTLTVSNMSPEDSSIYLCSARDMLNTEAFFGQGTRLTVV.

The chain has TRBV5-1 and TRBJ1-6; 12 bases match TRBD1. V was pared by 5 bases and J by 9 bases, with 6 bases of the junction left unmatched. The CDR3 length is 15 residues. Germline-derived CDR1 and CDR2 are SGHRS and YFSETQ. CDR3 coding DNA: TGCGCCAGCAGGGTGGGACAGGGGGCTTTTTCACCCCTCCACTTT. It encodes CASRVGQGAFSPLHF. Drawing the rest from reference TRBV5-1 and TRBJ1-6, the complete variable domain is KAGVTQTPRYLIKTRGQQVTLSCSPISGHRSVSWYQQTPGQGLQFLFEYFSETQRNKGNFPGRFSGRQFSNSRSEMNVSTLELGDSALYLCASRVGQGAFSPLHFGNGTRLTVT.

The chain couples TRBV28 to TRBJ1-4; 7 nucleotides align to TRBD1. CDR1 and CDR2 (germline): MDHEN, SYDVKM. The CDR3 is made up of 16 amino acids. Unmatched junction bases numbered 14, after V lost 5 bases and J lost 8 bases. CDR3 DNA sequence: TGTGCCAGCAGTCTCCTCCGCCAGGGGGGATCCGAAAAACTGTTTTTT. It yields the protein CASSLLRQGGSEKLFF.

The chain couples TRBV10-2 to TRBJ1-5; 8 bases align to TRBD1. After removal of 1 base from V and 6 bases from J, the junction contained 8 bases not matched to a gene. CDR3 length equals 16 residues. The germline gives CDR1 WSHSY, CDR2 SAAADI. Here the CDR3 DNA reads TGCGCCAGCAGTGAGTACCGCAGGGGGCCGGGTCAGCCCCAGCATTTT. This sequence encodes CASSEYRRGPGQPQHF.

CDR3 residues: CASSKQGGTYEQYF. In DNA form, the CDR3 reads TGCGCCAGCAGCAAGCAAGGGGGCACCTACGAGCAGTACTTC. The V gene is TRBV5-1, the J gene TRBJ2-7; 7 bases are shared with TRBD1. Unmatched junction bases numbered 6, after V lost 4 bases and J lost 2 bases. CDR1 and CDR2 from the germline V gene are SGHRS and YFSETQ. CDR3 length: 14 amino acids.

V gene TRBV12-5 combines with J gene TRBJ1-5, with D unclear. Germline V lookup: CDR1 LGHNT, CDR2 FRNRAP. The CDR3 runs to 14 residues. V gave up 6 bases and J gave up 5 bases, with 14 bases separating them. CDR3 sequence: CASGPGSNYQPQHF. The CDR3 DNA reads TGTGCTAGTGGACCCGGGTCGAATTATCAGCCCCAGCATTTT.

This chain links TRBV7-2 with TRBJ1-2; 9 bases match TRBD1. The CDR3 sequence is 19 residues long. After removal of 1 base from V and 1 base from J, the junction contained 13 bases not matched to a gene. Germline CDR1 and CDR2: SGHTA and FQGNSA. This CDR3 is CASSLGPLNRDRVNYGYTF. DNA of the CDR3: TGTGCCAGCAGCTTAGGCCCCCTTAACCGGGACAGGGTTAACTATGGCTACACCTTC.

The genes are TRBV5-5 and TRBJ2-7; 10 positions match TRBD2. The CDR3 is 18 amino acids. J gave up 0 bases and V 0 bases, and 9 bases lay outside the gene matches. Looked up from germline, CDR1 is SGHKS and CDR2 is YYEKEE (reference sequence). The CDR3 loop is CASSLVASGGPSSYEQYF. Written as DNA, the CDR3 is TGTGCCAGCAGCTTGGTGGCTAGCGGGGGCCCAAGCTCCTACGAGCAGTACTTC.

V gene TRBV5-1 combines with J gene TRBJ2-1, with TRBD2 identical over 11 bases. V lost 4 bases to trimming and J lost 4 bases; unmatched junction nucleotides: 7. Germline-derived CDR1 and CDR2 are SGHRS and YFSETQ. This CDR3 comprises 16 residues. CDR3 sequence reads: CASSPLAGGGYNEQFF. The DNA of the CDR3 is TGCGCCAGCAGCCCATTAGCGGGAGGGGGATACAATGAGCAGTTCTTC.

The gene calls are TRBV5-4 and TRBJ2-3; D is uncertain. V lost 1 base to trimming and J lost 4 bases, with 4 bases between them. The CDR3 extends over 12 amino acids. From germline, CDR1 is SGHNT and CDR2 YYREEE (reference sequence). The CDR3 DNA reads TGTGCCAGCAGCTTGTATCCAGATACGCAGTATTTT. Translating gives CASSLYPDTQYF.

The DNA for the CDR3 is TGCGCCAGCAGCCCCGTAAGTAACTTCAATGAGCAGTTCTTC. This codes for CASSPVSNFNEQFF. This rearrangement joins TRBV5-1 to TRBJ2-1; D not resolved. The CDR3 has 14 amino acids. CDR1 is SGHRS and CDR2 is YFSETQ in the germline V gene. V gave up 4 bases and J gave up 6 bases, with 14 bases separating them.

The chain joins TRBV5-1 to TRBJ2-1; 7 positions match TRBD1. The germline V gene has CDR1 SGHRS and CDR2 YFSETQ. V shed 0 bases, J shed 8 bases, and the junction held 8 bases outside the gene matches. The CDR3 is 15 residues long. The CDR3 sequence: CASSLDTGADHEQFF. The CDR3 bases are TGCGCCAGCAGCTTGGATACAGGGGCGGACCATGAGCAGTTCTTC.

CDR3 sequence reads: CASSPGQGWRKLFF. The CDR3 DNA follows: TGTGCCAGCAGTCCGGGACAGGGTTGGAGAAAACTGTTTTTT. The chain joins TRBV7-9 to TRBJ1-4, with 9 bases matching TRBD1. V shed 6 bases and J 10 bases; nucleotides not matched to a gene: 9. Germline CDR1 and CDR2: SEHNR and FQNEAQ (reference sequence). The CDR3 runs 14 residues.

The V and J genes are TRBV5-8 and TRBJ2-7; TRBD2 agrees at 11 bases. The germline CDR1 and CDR2 sequences are SGHTS and YDEGEE. J was trimmed by 5 bases and V by 3 bases; bases with no gene match: 13. There are 17 residues in the CDR3. The CDR3 reads CASSSVRLAGKGHEQYF. CDR3 DNA sequence: TGTGCCAGCAGCTCCGTAAGACTAGCGGGGAAGGGCCACGAGCAGTACTTC.

This rearrangement joins TRBV28 to TRBJ2-3, with D hard to call. This CDR3 is built from 15 residues. Germline-derived CDR1 and CDR2 are MDHEN and SYDVKM. The ends were cut back, 3 bases at V and 2 bases at J, with 12 bases in the middle. CDR3 coding DNA: TGTGCCAGCAGTTTGCCTACCTCCTTCACAGATACGCAGTATTTT. This codes for CASSLPTSFTDTQYF. The variable domain in full, with the rest retrieved from reference TRBV28 and TRBJ2-3, is DVKVTQSSRYLVKRTGEKVFLECVQDMDHENMFWYRQDPGLGLRLIYFSYDVKMKEKGDIPEGYSVSREKKERFSLILESASTNQTSMYLCASSLPTSFTDTQYFGPGTRLTVL.

This clone was seen a single time. This chain connects TRBV27 to TRBJ2-4; D possibly corresponds to TRBD1 (6 bases). This CDR3 region has 12 residues. Germline assignment: CDR1 MNHEY and CDR2 SMNVEV (reference sequence). The V end was cut by 5 bases, the J end by 6 bases, with 8 bases between. The CDR3 protein is CASSQQGNIQYF. CDR3 bases: TGTGCCAGCAGTCAACAGGGAAACATTCAGTACTTC.

The CDR3: CASSLAAGGGQETQYF. The CDR3 DNA reads TGTGCCAGCAGCTTAGCGGCGGGGGGGGGCCAAGAGACCCAGTACTTC. V usage is TRBV7-2 and J usage is TRBJ2-5; 9 bases map to TRBD2. The length of the CDR3 is 16 residues. J lost 1 base, V lost 0 bases, and 3 bases had no gene match. Germline V lookup: CDR1 SGHTA, CDR2 FQGNSA.

The genes are TRBV6-5 and TRBJ2-5, with D possibly matching TRBD2 (6 bases). The CDR3 sequence is 12 residues long. Germline assignment: CDR1 MNHEY and CDR2 SVGAGI. Trimming took off 8 bases at V and 1 base at J, with 8 bases between the two ends. In DNA, the CDR3 is TGTGCCAGCGGGAGGTCCCAAGAGACCCAGTACTTC. Amino acids: CASGRSQETQYF.

This clone was recorded once. The chain employs TRBV29-1 and TRBJ1-4; D is uncertain. V was clipped by 4 bases and J by 4 bases, with 7 bases between them. The CDR3 is 12 residues long. Germline values: CDR1 SQVTM, CDR2 ANQGSEA. Written as DNA, the CDR3 is TGCAGCGTTGCGTCGGGTAATGAAAAACTGTTTTTT. Its protein product is CSVASGNEKLFF.

This clone was seen a single time. The chain uses TRBV7-9 and TRBJ1-1, with 7 bases lining up with TRBD1. With V trimmed by 5 bases and J by 2 bases, 8 bases remained unmatched. Germline assignment: CDR1 SEHNR and CDR2 FQNEAQ (reference sequence). The CDR3 sequence is 15 residues long. Written as DNA, the CDR3 is TGTGCCAGCAGCGGGCGACAGGGAAGAAACACTGAAGCTTTCTTT. Protein sequence: CASSGRQGRNTEAFF.

The chain is built from TRBV7-2 and TRBJ1-2; no clear D. Germline-derived CDR1 and CDR2 are SGHTA and FQGNSA. V was trimmed by 3 bases and J by 4 bases, leaving 6 bases between them. The CDR3 has 12 residues. Written as DNA, the CDR3 is TGTGCCAGCAGCTTGAGTGGCTATGGCTACACCTTC. It yields the protein CASSLSGYGYTF.

The chain links TRBV28 to TRBJ1-5, with D unresolved. Germline lookup yields CDR1 MDHEN and CDR2 SYDVKM. The CDR3 has 12 amino acids. The ends were cut back, 10 bases at V and 3 bases at J, with 10 bases in the middle. CDR3 sequence (DNA): TGTGCCACTCGGGTCCTCAATCAGCCCCAGCATTTT. As protein: CATRVLNQPQHF.